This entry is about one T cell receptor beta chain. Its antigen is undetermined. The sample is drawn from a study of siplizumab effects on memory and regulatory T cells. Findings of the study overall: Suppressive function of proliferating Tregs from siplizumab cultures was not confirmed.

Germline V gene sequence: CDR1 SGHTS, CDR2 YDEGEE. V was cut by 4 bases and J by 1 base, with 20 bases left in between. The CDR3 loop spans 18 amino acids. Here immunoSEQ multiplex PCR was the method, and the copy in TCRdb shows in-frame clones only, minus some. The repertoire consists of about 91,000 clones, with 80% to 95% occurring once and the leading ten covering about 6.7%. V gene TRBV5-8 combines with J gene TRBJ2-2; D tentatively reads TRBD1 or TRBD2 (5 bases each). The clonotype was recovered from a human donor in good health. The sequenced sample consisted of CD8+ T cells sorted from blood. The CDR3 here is CASSTRNYWDENTGELFF. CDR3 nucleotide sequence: TGTGCCAGCAGCACCAGGAATTACTGGGACGAGAACACCGGGGAGCTGTTTTTT.